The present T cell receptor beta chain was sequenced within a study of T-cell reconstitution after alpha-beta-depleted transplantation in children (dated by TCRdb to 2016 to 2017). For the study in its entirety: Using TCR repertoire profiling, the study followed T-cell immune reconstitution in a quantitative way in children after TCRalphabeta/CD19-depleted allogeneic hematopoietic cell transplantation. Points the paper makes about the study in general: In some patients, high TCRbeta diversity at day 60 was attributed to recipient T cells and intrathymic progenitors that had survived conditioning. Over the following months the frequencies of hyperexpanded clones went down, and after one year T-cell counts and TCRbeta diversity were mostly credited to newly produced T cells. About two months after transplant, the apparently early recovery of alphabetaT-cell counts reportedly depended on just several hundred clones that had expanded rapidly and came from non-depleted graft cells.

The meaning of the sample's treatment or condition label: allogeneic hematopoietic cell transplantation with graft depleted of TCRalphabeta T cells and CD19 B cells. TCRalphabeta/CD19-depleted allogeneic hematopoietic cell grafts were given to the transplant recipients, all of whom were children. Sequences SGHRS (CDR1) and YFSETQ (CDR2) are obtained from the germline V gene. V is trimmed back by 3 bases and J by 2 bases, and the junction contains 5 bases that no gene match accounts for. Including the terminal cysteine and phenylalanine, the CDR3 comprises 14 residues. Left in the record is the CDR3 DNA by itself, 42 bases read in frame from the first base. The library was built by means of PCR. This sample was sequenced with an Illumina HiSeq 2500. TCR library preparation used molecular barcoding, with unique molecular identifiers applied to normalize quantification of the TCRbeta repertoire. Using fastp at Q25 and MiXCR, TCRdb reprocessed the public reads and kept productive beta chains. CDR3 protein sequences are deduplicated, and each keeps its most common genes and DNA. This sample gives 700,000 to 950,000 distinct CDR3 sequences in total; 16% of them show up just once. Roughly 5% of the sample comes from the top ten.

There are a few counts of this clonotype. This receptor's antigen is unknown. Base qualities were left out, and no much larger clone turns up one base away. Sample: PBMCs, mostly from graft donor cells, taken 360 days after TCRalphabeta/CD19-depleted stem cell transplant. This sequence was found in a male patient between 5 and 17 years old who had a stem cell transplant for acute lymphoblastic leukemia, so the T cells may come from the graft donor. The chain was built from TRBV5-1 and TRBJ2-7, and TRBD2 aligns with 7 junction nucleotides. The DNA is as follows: TGCGCCAGCAGCTCGCGGGGAGGGGCCTACGAGCAGTACTTC. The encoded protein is CASSSRGGAYEQYF.